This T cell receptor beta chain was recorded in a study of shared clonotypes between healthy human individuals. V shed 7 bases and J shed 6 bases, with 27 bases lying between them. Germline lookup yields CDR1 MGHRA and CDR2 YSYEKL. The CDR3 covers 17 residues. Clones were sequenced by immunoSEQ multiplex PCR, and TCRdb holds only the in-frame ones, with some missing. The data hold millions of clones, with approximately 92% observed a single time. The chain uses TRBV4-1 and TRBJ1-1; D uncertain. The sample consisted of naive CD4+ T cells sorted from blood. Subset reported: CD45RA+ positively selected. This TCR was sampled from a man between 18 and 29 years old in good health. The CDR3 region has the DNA TGCGCCAGCACGAGGACCCAGATATTGATCGGTACCCCTGAAGCTTTCTTT. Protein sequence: CASTRTQILIGTPEAFF.